What follows are 5 T cell receptor beta chains derived from one specimen sequenced in a study of monozygotic twins with cystic fibrosis. Sequencing used immunoSEQ multiplex PCR; TCRdb keeps in-frame clones, though not all of them. In the table there are approximately 14,000 clones, nearly 99% of which are singletons. The sequenced material came from blood. These receptors all stem from a girl aged 2-15 years with cystic fibrosis.

The CDR3 DNA reads TGTGCCAGCAGCTTAGCAGGGGAAAACTATGGCTACACCTTC. It specifies CASSLAGENYGYTF. This chain links TRBV7-9 with TRBJ1-2; the D gene is possibly TRBD1 (5 bases). V was clipped by 0 bases and J by 2 bases, with 7 bases between them. The CDR3 contains 14 residues. Germline V gene lookup returns CDR1 SEHNR and CDR2 FQNEAQ (reference sequence).

V gene TRBV4-1 combines with J gene TRBJ2-1; 8 bases map to TRBD2. With 2 bases clipped from V and 11 bases from J, the junction kept 14 bases outside the gene matches. This CDR3 is 16 amino acids long. Germline assignment: CDR1 MGHRA and CDR2 YSYEKL. The CDR3: CASSQNVAGGSWKQFF. The CDR3 DNA reads TGCGCCAGCAGCCAAAACGTTGCGGGAGGTAGTTGGAAGCAGTTCTTC.

V is TRBV5-4 and J is TRBJ2-5; 12 bases are shared with TRBD2. J gave up 3 bases and V 3 bases, and 3 bases lay outside the gene matches. The CDR3 spans 15 residues. The germline V gene encodes CDR1 SGHNT and CDR2 YYREEE (reference sequence). The CDR3 loop is CASSSWTSGKETQYF. In DNA, the CDR3 is TGTGCCAGCAGCTCGTGGACTAGCGGGAAAGAGACCCAGTACTTC. Using reference TRBV5-4 and TRBJ2-5 for the parts outside the CDR3, the full variable domain is ETGVTQSPTHLIKTRGQQVTLRCSSQSGHNTVSWYQQALGQGPQFIFQYYREEENGRGNFPPRFSGLQFPNYSSELNVNALELDDSALYLCASSSWTSGKETQYFGPGTRLLVL.

The chain carries TRBV9 and TRBJ2-1, with TRBD2 matching 9 bases. Germline V gives CDR1 SGDLS, CDR2 YYNGEE. The junction had 9 bases not matched to a gene; V was cut back by 4 bases and J by 4 bases. This CDR3 has 16 residues. Written as DNA, the CDR3 is TGTGCCAGCAGCCCTCGATCTAGCGGGGCTTACAATGAGCAGTTCTTC. This gives the protein CASSPRSSGAYNEQFF.

The V and J genes are TRBV14 and TRBJ2-1; TRBD2 matches 9 bases. The CDR3 is made up of 17 amino acids. With V trimmed by 0 bases and J by 2 bases, 5 bases remained unmatched. Germline V gene lookup returns CDR1 SGHDN and CDR2 FVKESK. CDR3 residues: CASSQELAGVTYNEQFF. The CDR3, as DNA: TGTGCCAGCAGCCAAGAGTTAGCGGGAGTGACCTACAATGAGCAGTTCTTC. The whole variable domain, filled in from reference TRBV14 and TRBJ2-1, reads EAGVTQFPSHSVIEKGQTVTLRCDPISGHDNLYWYRRVMGKEIKFLLHFVKESKQDESGMPNNRFLAERTGGTYSTLKVQPAELEDSGVYFCASSQELAGVTYNEQFFGPGTRLTVL.